This T cell receptor (beta chain) was sequenced for a study of molecular identifiers for immune sequencing clone quantification. Study in general: Sequencing covered four of five parts into which replicate RNA from about 20,000 or 100,000 naive CD8 cells was split.

V lost 2 bases and J lost 6, with 5 bases in between. The CDR3 has 11 residues. The V gene's germline CDR1 is SNHLY and CDR2 FYNNEI. There are a few counts of this clonotype. Its antigen is currently unknown. Findings of the study overall: One cell's worth of spiked Jurkat TCR RNA was reportedly detectable among about 930,000 naive cells.

Sorted naive CD8 T cells were those defined as CD8+CD4-CCR7+CD45RA+. Previously described methods and listed TCR primers produced bulk TCR libraries. MiXCR, run by TCRdb on the PCR reads, gives a single entry per CDR3 protein. The table lists about 630,000 distinct CDR3 sequences, 25% of them singletons, with about 0.73% in the top ten. This chain uses TRBV2 with TRBJ2-7, with D hard to call. Input material: naive CD8+ T cells from blood, with Jurkat cell RNA spiked in. Documented subset: FACS-sorted CD8+CD4-CCR7+CD45RA+ naive T cells. This TCR came from a human donor in good health. Some libraries in this study had Jurkat cell RNA spiked in. The CDR3 DNA follows: TGTGCCAGCAGTGAAAAGGGCGAGCAGTACTTC. As protein: CASSEKGEQYF.